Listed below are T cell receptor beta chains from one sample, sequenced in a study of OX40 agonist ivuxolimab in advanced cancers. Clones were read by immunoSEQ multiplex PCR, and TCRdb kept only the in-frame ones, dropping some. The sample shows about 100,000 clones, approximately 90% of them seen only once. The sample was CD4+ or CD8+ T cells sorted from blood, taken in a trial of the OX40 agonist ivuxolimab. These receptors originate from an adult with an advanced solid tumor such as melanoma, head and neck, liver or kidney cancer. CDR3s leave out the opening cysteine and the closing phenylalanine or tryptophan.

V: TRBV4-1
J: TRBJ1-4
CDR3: ASSRSPGSPEKLF

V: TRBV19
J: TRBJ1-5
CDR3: ASSNDRGRNQPQH

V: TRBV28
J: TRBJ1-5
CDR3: ASNMGNQPQH

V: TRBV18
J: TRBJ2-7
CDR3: ASSPPGEQY

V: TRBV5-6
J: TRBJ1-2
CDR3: ASSLARAYGYT

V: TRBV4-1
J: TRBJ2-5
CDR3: ASSQGVRTGVETQY

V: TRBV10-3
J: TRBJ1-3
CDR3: AISGPGLGNTIY

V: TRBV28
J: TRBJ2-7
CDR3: ASSFGTSGTGTEKQY

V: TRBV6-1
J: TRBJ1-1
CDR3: ASSEDGGVTF

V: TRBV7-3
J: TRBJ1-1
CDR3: ASSLTGGNTEAF

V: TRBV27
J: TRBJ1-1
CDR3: ASKVQGASTEAF

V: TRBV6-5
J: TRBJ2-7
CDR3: ASSFNRDSQNEQY

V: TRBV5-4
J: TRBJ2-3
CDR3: ASSMTSGTTDTQY

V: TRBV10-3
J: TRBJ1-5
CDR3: ASSPGTGGGVGNQPQH

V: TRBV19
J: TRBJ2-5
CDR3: ASSPTVRGTGLGETQY

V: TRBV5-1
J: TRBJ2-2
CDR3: ASSARDTGELF

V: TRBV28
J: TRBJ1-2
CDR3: ATHDQGQGAYYGYT

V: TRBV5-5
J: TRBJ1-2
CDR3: ASSLGTDYGYT

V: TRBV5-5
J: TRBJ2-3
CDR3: ASSSDRGTGDTQY

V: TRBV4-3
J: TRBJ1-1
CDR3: ASSQGRQRLNTEAF

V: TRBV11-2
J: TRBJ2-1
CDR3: ASSSPPRQGYNEQF

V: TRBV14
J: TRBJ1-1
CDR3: ASSPHRGPWSEAF

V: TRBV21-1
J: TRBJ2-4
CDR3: ASRKKANLTSGIVKNIQY

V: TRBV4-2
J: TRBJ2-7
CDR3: ASSQDLRARDEQY